A few counts support the clone carrying this T cell receptor (beta chain). This record comes from a study of blood T cell repertoires in COVID-19. Study-wide background: Italy, Spain and the United States were the sources of the convalescent and acute COVID-19 samples. PBMCs, B-cell-depleted T cells, or T cells were the source of the cDNA or gDNA that made up the material.

Germline V CDR1 and CDR2: SGHVS, FNYEAQ. The V and J ends lost 2 bases and 0 bases respectively, with 7 bases between them. The CDR3 covers 14 residues. Study processing details: Estimates of nucleated cell counts were drawn from the amplification of reference gene primers. Profiling relied on immunoSEQ multiplex PCR, and the TCRdb table lists in-frame clones only, not all of them. From that table come the V and J calls and clone size; the DNA was used to work out D and trimming. The data show about 24,000 clones, over 55% seen once. The chain couples TRBV7-6 to TRBJ1-2; D not certain. This receptor was identified in a woman aged 80 or older with acute or convalescent COVID-19. The sequenced sample consisted of peripheral blood. The CDR3 nucleotides are TGTGCCAGCAGCTTACGAGGAACTAACTATGGCTACACCTTC. Protein: CASSLRGTNYGYTF.